The sequence of this T cell receptor beta chain was determined in a study of T cells after yellow fever vaccination. Study summary: Some fractions had low cell numbers, and these were prepared with SMART-Seq v4 Ultra Low Input.

This clonotype was observed a handful of times. Its antigen remains unknown. As TCR cDNA was made by 5'RACE template switching, a universal primer site and UMIs were added. TCRdb reanalysed the 5' RACE reads using MiXCR and keeps one entry per CDR3 protein. The sample has under 350,000 distinct CDR3 sequences; about 4% are singletons. This CDR3 is built from 13 residues. Trimming took off 7 bases at V and 5 bases at J, with 14 bases between the two ends. Germline CDR1 is LGHDT and CDR2 is YNNKEL (reference sequence). General study points: The study found a weaker secondary response that peaked faster, day 5 versus 15. Post-booster repertoires again held most primary-vaccination clones (about 96% CD4, 88% CD8).

This TCR derives from a man younger than 35 who received the YFV17D yellow fever vaccine. The specimen comprised PBMCs, sampled 5 days after the yellow fever booster vaccination. The genes are TRBV3-1 and TRBJ2-5; possibly TRBD2 for D (5 bases). CDR3 nucleotide sequence: TGTGCCAGCAACATCGCTAGCTCCGAGACCCAGTACTTC. As protein: CASNIASSETQYF.